This TCR beta chain derives from a study of blood T cell repertoires in COVID-19. Study at large: PBMCs, B-cell-depleted T cells, or T cells provided the cDNA or gDNA that made up the material.

The authors' processing: Estimation of nucleated cell counts relied on the amplification of reference gene primers. Measured with immunoSEQ multiplex PCR; TCRdb has only the in-frame clones, and not every one. The DNA gave D and trimming, while V, J and clone size come from that table. The data show 65,000 to 85,000 clones, approximately 88% seen once. Trimming cost V 1 base and J 2 bases; bases outside gene matches: 4. Germline values: CDR1 MNHNS, CDR2 SASEGT. CDR3 size: 16 residues. This clone was seen once. The sequenced sample was peripheral blood. The gene calls are TRBV6-1 and TRBJ1-5; 8 nucleotides line up with TRBD1. The origin of this receptor is a human donor in a cohort sampled during active COVID-19. The CDR3 DNA sequence: TGTGCCAGCAGTGAAGGGACAGGGTTTGGCAATCAGCCCCAGCATTTT. Protein product: CASSEGTGFGNQPQHF.